This T cell receptor (delta chain) was retrieved from a study of gamma-delta chains in newborns, infants, children. CDR3 length: 16 amino acids. Germline V gene lookup returns CDR1 GEAIGNYY and CDR2 EKD. The V gene end was trimmed by 2 bases and the J gene end by 0 bases; junction bases not matched to a gene: 7. TCRdb ran CATT on the reads. The sample carries 7,500 or so delta-chain clones, about 11% recorded once. This clone came up a few times. This TCR derives from a child who was a newborn, infant or young child, either healthy, febrile or measles-vaccinated (not recorded which). The chain joins TRDV2 to TRDJ1; 8 bases fit TRDD3. The specimen was blood. The CDR3 DNA reads as TGTGCCTGTGACAGTACTGGGGGCTTGTACACCGATAAACTCATCTTT. Amino acid sequence: CACDSTGGLYTDKLIF.